A selection of T cell receptor beta chains follows, all from one sample in a study of cytomegalovirus exposure and HLA in healthy donors. Clones were read by immunoSEQ multiplex PCR, and TCRdb kept only the in-frame ones, dropping some. The sample includes tens of thousands of clones, roughly 91% of them seen just once. The source material was PBMCs. The receptors come from a woman under 30 in good health and CMV-seronegative. The CDR3 runs from the conserved cysteine through the conserved F or W. The D gene is left open where the match is weak. Some rows have no size entry. The others give once, few or many, or a class for an expanded clone.

CDR3,DNA,size,V,D,J
CASSHWGQGSGNTEAFF,TGCGCCAGCAGCCATTGGGGACAGGGGAGTGGGAACACTGAAGCTTTCTTT,NA,TRBV4-1,TRBD1,TRBJ1-1
CASSLALQETQYF,TGCGCCAGCAGCTTGGCACTCCAAGAGACCCAGTACTTC,NA,TRBV5-1,NA,TRBJ2-5
CASSAGQGRTGANVLTF,TGTGCCAGCAGCGCGGGACAGGGAAGAACCGGGGCCAACGTCCTGACTTTC,NA,TRBV5-4,TRBD1,TRBJ2-6
CASSSRLAGESGANVLTF,TGTGCCAGCAGCTCCAGACTAGCGGGAGAATCTGGGGCCAACGTCCTGACTTTC,NA,TRBV7-3,TRBD2,TRBJ2-6
CASSYSQEDTQYF,TGTGCCAGCAGTTACAGCCAGGAAGATACGCAGTATTTT,once,TRBV6-5,NA,TRBJ2-3
CASSLAGMEKLFF,TGTGCCAGCAGCTTAGCAGGGATGGAGAAACTGTTTTTT,NA,TRBV11-2,NA,TRBJ1-4
CASSLGTPYNEQFF,TGCGCCAGCAGCTTGGGGACTCCTTACAATGAGCAGTTCTTC,NA,TRBV5-1,NA,TRBJ2-1
CASGGTGRRAEAFF,TGTGCCAGCGGGGGGACAGGGCGCAGGGCTGAAGCTTTCTTT,NA,TRBV9,TRBD1,TRBJ1-1
CASSYLGGSGETQYF,TGTGCCAGCAGTTACCTGGGGGGATCAGGGGAGACCCAGTACTTC,NA,TRBV6-5,NA,TRBJ2-5
CASNNLVSSYNEQFF,TGTGCCAGCAATAACTTGGTGAGCTCCTACAATGAGCAGTTCTTC,NA,TRBV5-8,NA,TRBJ2-1
CASSLTSNTEAFF,TGCGCCAGCAGTCTCACATCGAACACTGAAGCTTTCTTT,NA,TRBV5-1,NA,TRBJ1-1
CASSEGGTGFQPQHF,TGTGCCAGCAGTGAGGGGGGGACAGGGTTTCAGCCCCAGCATTTT,many,TRBV2,TRBD1,TRBJ1-5
CASSLGLSYEQYF,TGTGCCAGCAGCTTGGGGCTTTCCTACGAGCAGTACTTC,NA,TRBV7-2,NA,TRBJ2-7
CASSRQGALLEAFF,TGTGCCAGCAGCCGACAGGGGGCCTTACTTGAAGCTTTCTTT,NA,TRBV5-4,TRBD1,TRBJ1-1
CASSDSSGGASKTQYF,TGCGCCAGCAGTGACTCTAGCGGGGGGGCCTCAAAGACCCAGTACTTC,NA,TRBV5-1,TRBD2,TRBJ2-5
CASSQGTARNYGYTF,TGTGCCAGTAGTCAAGGGACAGCTCGCAACTATGGCTACACCTTC,NA,TRBV19,TRBD1,TRBJ1-2
CASRRSQGASNNEQFF,TGTGCCAGTAGGCGGAGTCAGGGGGCGAGCAACAATGAGCAGTTCTTC,NA,TRBV19,TRBD1,TRBJ2-1
CSFGAGGETQYF,TGCAGCTTTGGGGCGGGGGGAGAGACCCAGTACTTC,NA,TRBV29-1,TRBD2,TRBJ2-5
CASSYNSGGAYNEQFF,TGTGCCAGCAGCTATAACAGCGGGGGGGCCTACAATGAGCAGTTCTTC,NA,TRBV7-8,TRBD2,TRBJ2-1
CASSESQNNYGYTF,TGTGCCAGCAGCGAGTCACAGAATAACTATGGCTACACCTTC,NA,TRBV11-2,NA,TRBJ1-2
CASSQLGGGYGFADTQYF,TGCGCCAGCAGCCAACTTGGGGGGGGGTACGGCTTTGCAGATACGCAGTATTTT,NA,TRBV4-3,TRBD2,TRBJ2-3
CAWSLGEGYGYTF,TGTGCCTGGAGTCTCGGGGAGGGCTATGGCTACACCTTC,NA,TRBV30,NA,TRBJ1-2
CASSLTSGRYEQYF,TGTGCCAGCAGCCTCACTAGCGGGAGATACGAGCAGTACTTC,NA,TRBV28,TRBD2,TRBJ2-7
CASSPPDSAGQETQYF,TGTGCCAGCTCACCCCCAGATTCAGCGGGACAAGAGACCCAGTACTTC,NA,TRBV18,TRBD2,TRBJ2-5
CACSPGSRDYGYTF,TGTGCCTGCTCTCCTGGGAGCCGCGACTATGGCTACACCTTC,few,TRBV30,NA,TRBJ1-2
CAWGPGTGFGTGELFF,TGTGCCTGGGGTCCCGGGACAGGGTTCGGGACCGGGGAGCTGTTTTTT,NA,TRBV30,TRBD1,TRBJ2-2
CASSFRGSSNTEAFF,TGTGCCAGCAGCTTCAGAGGGAGCTCAAACACTGAAGCTTTCTTT,NA,TRBV7-2,NA,TRBJ1-1
CASSGTDRYFNNEQFF,TGCGCCAGCAGCGGTACGGACAGATACTTTAACAATGAGCAGTTCTTC,NA,TRBV5-1,NA,TRBJ2-1
CASKAGERHEQYF,TGTGCCAGTAAAGCGGGAGAACGCCACGAGCAGTACTTC,once,TRBV27,TRBD2,TRBJ2-7
CASSKRGTDTQYF,TGTGCCAGCAGTAAGCGGGGCACAGATACGCAGTATTTT,NA,TRBV27,NA,TRBJ2-3
CASSLFVAVAFNYGYTF,TGTGCCAGCAGTTTATTTGTAGCGGTTGCTTTTAACTATGGCTACACCTTC,NA,TRBV28,NA,TRBJ1-2
CASSLGGNGNTIYF,TGTGCCAGCAGTTTAGGAGGGAATGGAAACACCATATATTTT,NA,TRBV27,NA,TRBJ1-3
CASSQLFDRGDEKLFF,TGCGCCAGCAGCCAACTGTTCGACAGGGGGGATGAAAAACTGTTTTTT,once,TRBV4-3,TRBD1,TRBJ1-4
CASSRDNNQPQHF,TGTGCCAGCAGCCGGGACAACAATCAGCCCCAGCATTTT,NA,TRBV7-2,NA,TRBJ1-5
CASSLAYRSHPNEQFF,TGTGCCAGCAGCTTAGCCTATCGGAGCCATCCCAATGAGCAGTTCTTC,few,TRBV7-2,NA,TRBJ2-1
CASSPDMTYEQYF,TGTGCCAGCAGCCCTGACATGACCTACGAGCAGTACTTC,once,TRBV5-6,NA,TRBJ2-7
CSAGQRNYEQYF,TGCAGCGCGGGACAGAGGAACTACGAGCAGTACTTC,NA,TRBV29-1,TRBD1,TRBJ2-7
CASSPVGVGGPGNTIYF,TGTGCCAGCAGCCCAGTAGGAGTTGGAGGGCCTGGAAACACCATATATTTT,NA,TRBV7-8,NA,TRBJ1-3
CASGTSGRAVIDEQFF,TGTGCCAGCGGGACTAGCGGGAGGGCCGTCATCGATGAGCAGTTCTTC,NA,TRBV7-2,TRBD2,TRBJ2-1
CASSQEGRVDQPQHF,TGCGCCAGCAGCCAAGAAGGCAGGGTAGATCAGCCCCAGCATTTT,NA,TRBV4-1,NA,TRBJ1-5
CASSGRSGTEAFF,TGTGCCAGCAGCGGGAGATCGGGCACTGAAGCTTTCTTT,NA,TRBV7-2,NA,TRBJ1-1
CASSLAGGPVEQYF,TGTGCCAGCAGTTTAGCGGGAGGGCCTGTCGAGCAGTACTTC,NA,TRBV7-9,TRBD2,TRBJ2-7
CASRFGTRGGEQFF,TGTGCCAGCAGATTTGGGACTAGGGGTGGTGAGCAGTTCTTC,NA,TRBV27,TRBD2,TRBJ2-1
CAWSLGSNQPQHF,TGTGCCTGGAGTCTCGGTAGCAATCAGCCCCAGCATTTT,NA,TRBV30,NA,TRBJ1-5
CASSPDPPGHNSGNTIYF,TGTGCCAGCAGCCCCGACCCACCCGGACACAACTCTGGAAACACCATATATTTT,NA,TRBV7-2,NA,TRBJ1-3
CASSVEGRAAGGYTF,TGTGCCAGCAGCGTAGAGGGCAGGGCAGCAGGTGGCTACACCTTC,few,TRBV9,NA,TRBJ1-2
CASSQAPDRGREKLFF,TGTGCCAGCAGCCAAGCTCCGGACAGGGGGCGGGAAAAACTGTTTTTT,NA,TRBV14,TRBD1,TRBJ1-4
CAISTGNYGYTF,TGTGCCATCAGTACAGGGAACTATGGCTACACCTTC,NA,TRBV10-3,NA,TRBJ1-2
CASSVAGGNTGELFF,TGTGCCAGCAGCGTAGCGGGGGGGAACACCGGGGAGCTGTTTTTT,NA,TRBV9,TRBD2,TRBJ2-2
CASSYLGAASGYGYTF,TGTGCCAGCAGTTACTTGGGGGCAGCGTCGGGCTATGGCTACACCTTC,NA,TRBV6-5,NA,TRBJ1-2
CASSFGTSYTDTQYF,TGTGCCAGCAGCTTCGGGACTAGCTACACAGATACGCAGTATTTT,NA,TRBV9,TRBD2,TRBJ2-3
CATQLGGWGTDTQYF,TGTGCCACCCAGCTAGGCGGTTGGGGCACAGATACGCAGTATTTT,NA,TRBV27,NA,TRBJ2-3